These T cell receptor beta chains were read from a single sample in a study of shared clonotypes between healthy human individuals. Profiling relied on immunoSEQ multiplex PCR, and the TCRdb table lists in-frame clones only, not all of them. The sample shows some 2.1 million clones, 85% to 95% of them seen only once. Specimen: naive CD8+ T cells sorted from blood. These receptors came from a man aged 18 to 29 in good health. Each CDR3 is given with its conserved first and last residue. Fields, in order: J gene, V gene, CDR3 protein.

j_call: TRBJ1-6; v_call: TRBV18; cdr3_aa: CASSPAYAPGQENSPLHF
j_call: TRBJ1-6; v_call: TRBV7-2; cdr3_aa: CASSLNSGNSPLHF
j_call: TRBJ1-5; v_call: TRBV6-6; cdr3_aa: CASSYEGPYSNQPQHF
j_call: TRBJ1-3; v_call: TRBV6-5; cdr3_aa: CASSLSTGVGNTIYF
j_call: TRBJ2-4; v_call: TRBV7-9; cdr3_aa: CASSSSRTGHTLAKNIQYF
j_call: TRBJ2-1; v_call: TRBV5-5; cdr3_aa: CASSLGRARASYNEQFF
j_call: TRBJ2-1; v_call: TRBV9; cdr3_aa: CASSVEDLNEQFF
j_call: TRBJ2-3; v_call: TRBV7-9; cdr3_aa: CASSYLEGPRTDTQYF
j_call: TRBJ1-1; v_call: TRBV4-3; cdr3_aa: CASSQDRGTTEAFF
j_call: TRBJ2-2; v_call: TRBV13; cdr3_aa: CASSSPFWTGETGELFF
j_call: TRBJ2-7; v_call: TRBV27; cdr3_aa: CASRDLGGEQYF
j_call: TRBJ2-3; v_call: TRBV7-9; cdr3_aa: CASGKGWDTQYF
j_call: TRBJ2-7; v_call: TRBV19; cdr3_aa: CASTPRGGPYEQYF
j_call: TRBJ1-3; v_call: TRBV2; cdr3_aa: CASIPTGGGISGNTIYF
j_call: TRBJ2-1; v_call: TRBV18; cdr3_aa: CASSPPAYEQFF
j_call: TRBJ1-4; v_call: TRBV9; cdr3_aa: CASSVSGGGGEKLFF
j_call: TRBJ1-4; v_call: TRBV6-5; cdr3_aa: CASSYAVGDGEKLFF
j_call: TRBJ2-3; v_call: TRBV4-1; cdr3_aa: CASSPGQGLADTQYF
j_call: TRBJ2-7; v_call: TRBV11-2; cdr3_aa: CASSLDLSGPAVYEQYF
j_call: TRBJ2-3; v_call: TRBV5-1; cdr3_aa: CASSFTRSPDTQYF
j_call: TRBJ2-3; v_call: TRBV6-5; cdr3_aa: CASSYSSGEKADTQYF
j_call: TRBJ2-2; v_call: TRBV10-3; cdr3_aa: CAISGTVVNTGELFF
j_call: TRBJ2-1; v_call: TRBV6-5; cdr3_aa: CASERGGLENEQFF
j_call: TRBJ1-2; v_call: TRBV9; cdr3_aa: CASSVTTGFGDGYTF
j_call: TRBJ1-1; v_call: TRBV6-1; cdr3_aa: CASSPGTAFTEAFF
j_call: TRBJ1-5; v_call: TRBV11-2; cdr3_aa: CASSFGGQPQHF
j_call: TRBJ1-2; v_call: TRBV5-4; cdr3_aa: CASSLFGSGGYGYTF
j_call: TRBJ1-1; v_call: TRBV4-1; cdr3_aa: CASSPDLRSMNTEAFF
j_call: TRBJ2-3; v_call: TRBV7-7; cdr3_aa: CASSLGPVAGGVDTQYF
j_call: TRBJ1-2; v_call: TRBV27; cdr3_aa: CASSLQGGYGYTF
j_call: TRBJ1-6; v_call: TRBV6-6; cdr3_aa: CASSTGEVTSLHF
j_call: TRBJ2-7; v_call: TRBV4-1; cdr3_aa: CASSHRTGAIYEQYF
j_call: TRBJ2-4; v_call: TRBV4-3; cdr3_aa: CASSQDERTGAENIQYF
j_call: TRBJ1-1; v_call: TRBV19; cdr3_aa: CASSIQGTGTEAFF
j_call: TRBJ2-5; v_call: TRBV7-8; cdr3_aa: CASSLRLQETQYF
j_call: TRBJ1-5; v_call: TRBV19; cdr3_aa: CASSIAEGNQPQHF
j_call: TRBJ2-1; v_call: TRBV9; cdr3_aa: CASSPTGSNEQFF
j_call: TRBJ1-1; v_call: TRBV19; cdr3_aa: CASSRGGVVFTEAFF
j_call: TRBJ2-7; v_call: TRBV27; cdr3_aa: CASRLLRGYPYEQYF
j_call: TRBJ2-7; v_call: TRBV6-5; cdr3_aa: CASSYGTSGSYEQYF
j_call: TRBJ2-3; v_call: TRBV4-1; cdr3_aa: CASSQEAGSRTDTQYF
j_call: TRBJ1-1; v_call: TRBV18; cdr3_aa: CASTDSTRNMNTEAFF
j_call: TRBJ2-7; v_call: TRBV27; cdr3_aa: CASSLGLAGEQYF
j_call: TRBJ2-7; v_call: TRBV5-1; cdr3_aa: CASSLGQGAYGYEQYF
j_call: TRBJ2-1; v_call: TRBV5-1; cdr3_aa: CASRWDPTSANEQFF
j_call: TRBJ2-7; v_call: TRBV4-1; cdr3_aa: CASSPLGGYEQYF
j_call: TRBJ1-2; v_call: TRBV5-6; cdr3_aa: CASSLRAQGLEGYTF
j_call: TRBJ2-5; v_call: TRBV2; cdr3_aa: CASRGEAGRETQYF
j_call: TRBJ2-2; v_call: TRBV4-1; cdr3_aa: CASSPPGQNTGELFF
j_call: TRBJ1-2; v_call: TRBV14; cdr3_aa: CASSQDNYSPYGYTF
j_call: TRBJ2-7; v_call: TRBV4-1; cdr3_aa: CASSPWVGFYEQYF
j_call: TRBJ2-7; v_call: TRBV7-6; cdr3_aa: CASSLIKGSEQYF
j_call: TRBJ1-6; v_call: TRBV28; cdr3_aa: CASSFGSGSYNSPLHF
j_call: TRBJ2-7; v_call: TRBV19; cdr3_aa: CASSITKGSYEQYF
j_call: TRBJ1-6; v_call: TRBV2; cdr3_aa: CASNNFSSYNSPLHF
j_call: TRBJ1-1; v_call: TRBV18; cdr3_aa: CASSPTGFNTEAFF
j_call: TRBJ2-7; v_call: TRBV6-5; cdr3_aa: CASSYSIWDEYYEQYF
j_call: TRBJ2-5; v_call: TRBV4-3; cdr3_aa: CASSLWGGETQYF
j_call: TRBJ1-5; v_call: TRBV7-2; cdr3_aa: CASSFDRAQPQHF
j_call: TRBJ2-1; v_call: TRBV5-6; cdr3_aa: CASSSIGGETYNEQFF